These 30 T cell receptor beta chains share one sample of origin, sequenced in a study of Graves' ophthalmopathy and Graves' hyperthyroidism listed by TCRdb under 2018. The sequencer was an Illumina HiSeq 2000. For repertoire sequencing, TCR beta CDR3 regions were amplified from RNA transcripts. The first round was an RT-PCR using HTBI primers with the Qiagen OneStep RT-PCR kit, and this first round was followed by a second-round multiplex PCR, then size selection and purification. Through fastp at Q25 and MiXCR, TCRdb rebuilt clones from the public reads, retaining in-frame beta chains. All rows with the same CDR3 protein become a single entry with the most common DNA and genes. For this sample there are almost 750,000 distinct CDR3 sequences; approximately 40% appear just once. The ten most abundant clones make up 44% of the sample. The source material was peripheral blood. All receptors come from an adult man with Graves' ophthalmopathy.

The V call is TRBV25-1, the J call TRBJ2-1; D is unclear. The length of the CDR3 is 13 residues. Germline CDR1 and CDR2: MGHDK and SYGVNS. The V gene lost 2 bases and the J gene lost 6 bases, with 8 bases spanning the gap. CDR3 nucleotides: TGTGCCAGCAGTGAACTGGCAGTCAATGAGCAGTTCTTC. It specifies CASSELAVNEQFF.

Points on this clonotype: Germline and junction disagree at one end, which may indicate a read error. The chain combines TRBV5-6 with TRBJ2-7; tentatively, D is TRBD1 (6 bases). The V gene's germline CDR1 is SGHDT and CDR2 YYEEEE. The length of the CDR3 is 14 residues. The CDR3 spells CASGLFGQSHEQYF. CDR3 sequence (DNA): TGTGCCAGCGGCTTGTTCGGACAGTCCCACGAGCAGTACTTC.

The chain carries TRBV25-1 and TRBJ1-1, with a tentative D call TRBD1 (6 bases). The CDR3 covers 15 residues. V lost 6 bases and J lost 2, with 16 bases in between. Germline CDR1 is MGHDK and CDR2 is SYGVNS. The CDR3 DNA reads as TGTGCCAGCAGCCCCACAGGGAATGGAAACACTGAAGCTTTCTTT. Translated: CASSPTGNGNTEAFF.

The sample holds one count of this clonotype. This chain links TRBV7-2 with TRBJ2-7, with 7 nucleotides matching TRBD1. Germline CDR1 is SGHTA and CDR2 is FQGNSA. V lost 6 bases, J lost 1 base, and 6 bases stayed unmatched. CDR3 length: 14 residues. CDR3 region: CASRLSTGSYEQYF. The CDR3 DNA sequence: TGTGCCAGCAGGCTATCGACAGGGTCCTACGAGCAGTACTTC.

For this clonotype: This CDR3 is missing its conserved last phenylalanine or tryptophan, likely due to a read error. This chain joins TRBV19 and TRBJ1-1; D not certain. V shed 4 bases and J shed 1 base, with 10 bases lying between them. The CDR3 runs 14 residues. Germline V gene lookup returns CDR1 LNHDA and CDR2 SQIVND (reference sequence). This CDR3 is CASSNLATNTEAFL. DNA of the CDR3: TGTGCCAGTAGTAATCTGGCTACGAACACTGAAGCTTTCCTT.

This clonotype was seen more than once but under ten times. J is TRBJ2-5 and V is TRBV20-1; 11 positions match TRBD2. There are 17 residues in the CDR3. The V gene's germline CDR1 is DFQATT and CDR2 SNEGSKA (reference sequence). The CDR3 nucleotides are TGCAGCGTCTCGCGTGCCACTAGCGGGAGAAACCAAGAGACCCAGTACTTC. Encoded protein: CSVSRATSGRNQETQYF.

About this clonotype: This may be a read error, as it is one base from a much larger clone. Since the CDR3 does not end with the conserved phenylalanine or tryptophan, this likely comes from a read error. This rearrangement joins TRBV29-1 to TRBJ1-1, with 7 bases that match TRBD1. V lost 7 bases to trimming and J lost 6 bases; unmatched junction nucleotides: 8. Germline V gene data show CDR1 as SQVTM and CDR2 as ANQGSEA. There are 12 residues in the CDR3. The CDR3 reads CSGGTAGPEAFS. The CDR3 nucleotides read TGCAGCGGAGGGACAGCGGGACCTGAAGCTTTCTCT.

The chain carries TRBV10-3 and TRBJ2-6; either TRBD1 or TRBD2 may supply D (6 bases each). V was pared by 8 bases and J by 4 bases, with 9 bases between. The CDR3 totals 13 residues. Looked up from germline, CDR1 is ENHRY and CDR2 is SYGVKD. CDR3 protein: CAIGGTGANVLTF. The CDR3 nucleotides are TGTGCCATCGGAGGGACAGGGGCCAACGTCCTGACTTTC.

This clonotype was observed at least ten times. J is TRBJ1-1 and V is TRBV7-3; tentative D call: TRBD1 (5 bases). The CDR3 length is 15 residues. Deletions cut 4 bases from V and 0 bases from J, with 12 bases between. Germline CDR1 reads SGHTA; CDR2 reads FQGTGA. DNA of the CDR3: TGTGCCAGCAGCTCGACCGGGGCAGTGAACACTGAAGCTTTCTTT. This encodes CASSSTGAVNTEAFF.

This clonotype was seen a handful of times. V usage is TRBV11-2 and J usage is TRBJ2-5; no reliable D call. The CDR3 spans 15 residues. CDR1 is SGHAT, CDR2 FQNNGV, per germline. V was clipped by 5 bases and J by 2 bases, with 15 bases between them. In nucleotides, the CDR3 is TGTGCCAGCAGCCATTTCTCCCAGTTACAAGAGACCCAGTACTTC. Translation: CASSHFSQLQETQYF.

As DNA, the CDR3 is TGCAGTGCTGGGCCCCGGACAGGGTTGACCTCTGGGGCCAACGTCCTGACTTTC. Encoded protein: CSAGPRTGLTSGANVLTF. V and J are TRBV20-1 and TRBJ2-6; 8 bases agree with TRBD1. The germline CDR1 and CDR2 sequences are DFQATT and SNEGSKA (reference sequence). V was clipped by 5 bases and J by 0 bases; unmatched bases: 12. The CDR3 extends over 18 amino acids.

This clonotype was seen many times. The V call is TRBV5-1, the J call TRBJ1-5; tentative D call: TRBD1 (5 bases). CDR3 length: 13 amino acids. Per the germline V gene, CDR1 is SGHRS and CDR2 is YFSETQ. The V and J ends lost 4 bases and 9 bases respectively, with 14 bases between them. CDR3 amino acids: CASSLLSGWPQHF. The CDR3 region has the DNA TGCGCCAGCAGCCTCCTATCAGGGTGGCCCCAGCATTTT.

The chain is built from TRBV10-3 and TRBJ2-7; D is undetermined. The end of the DNA is better explained by TRBJ2-1, so the J call may be wrong. The CDR3 has 16 amino acids. The germline CDR1 and CDR2 sequences are ENHRY and SYGVKD. CDR3 in amino acids: CAISESGLVFVNEQFF. As DNA, the CDR3 is TGTGCCATCAGTGAGTCAGGTTTGGTGTTTGTCAATGAGCAGTTCTTC.

The chain has TRBV7-9 and TRBJ2-7, with D tentatively TRBD1 or TRBD2 (5 bases each). The CDR3 loop spans 14 amino acids. Trimming took 3 bases from V and 5 from J, leaving 14 bases between them. Germline CDR1 is SEHNR and CDR2 is FQNEAQ (reference sequence). The CDR3 bases are TGTGCCAGCAGCTTCGGGACCCCCCTTCACGAGCAGTACTTC. This codes for CASSFGTPLHEQYF.

This chain uses TRBV29-1 with TRBJ1-1; D possibly corresponds to TRBD1 (6 bases). CDR3 size: 13 residues. In germline, CDR1 is SQVTM, CDR2 ANQGSEA. V lost 8 bases and J lost 4, with 17 bases in between. CDR3 protein: CSSQGGRVTEAFF. The CDR3 region has the DNA TGCAGCTCACAGGGAGGGCGAGTCACTGAAGCTTTCTTT.

CDR3 nucleotides: TGTGCCAGCAGTTTCAGGGGGCGTTTGAGTCAGCCCCAGCATTTT. Translating it yields CASSFRGRLSQPQHF. This sequence joins TRBV12-3 or TRBV12-4 and TRBJ1-5, with 8 bases that match TRBD1. Losses at the gene ends were 3 bases for V and 6 bases for J; bases not matched to a gene: 7. The length of the CDR3 is 15 residues.

The rearrangement uses TRBV10-3 and TRBJ2-2; 10 positions match TRBD2. The J segment lost 7 bases and the V segment lost 10 bases, leaving 18 bases of the junction unmatched. CDR1 and CDR2 from the germline V gene are ENHRY and SYGVKD. The CDR3 extends over 17 amino acids. The CDR3 sequence: CASIGLLAGRQHGELFF. CDR3 DNA sequence: TGTGCCAGCATTGGACTACTAGCGGGACGGCAGCACGGGGAGCTGTTTTTT.

This clonotype was found many times. This chain joins TRBV5-1 and TRBJ1-5; TRBD1 matches 8 bases. There are 15 residues in the CDR3. In germline, CDR1 is SGHRS, CDR2 YFSETQ. J lost 8 bases, V lost 0 bases, and 7 bases had no gene match. The CDR3 DNA reads as TGCGCCAGCAGCTTGGCCGGGACAGGCGGGGAGCCCCAGCATTTT. Translation gives CASSLAGTGGEPQHF.

This clonotype was picked up many times. The chain recombines TRBV2 with TRBJ2-5; 9 bases align to TRBD2. CDR1 is SNHLY, CDR2 FYNNEI, per germline. V dropped 5 bases and J dropped 5; count of bases not matched to a gene: 12. This CDR3 contains 16 residues. This CDR3 reads CASSLRHSGGGETQYF. The CDR3 coding sequence is TGTGCCAGCAGTCTCCGACATAGCGGGGGAGGGGAGACCCAGTACTTC.

This chain links TRBV25-1 with TRBJ1-6; tentatively, D is TRBD1 (5 bases). V gave up 5 bases and J gave up 0 bases, with 14 bases separating them. The CDR3 contains 17 residues. Germline V gives CDR1 MGHDK, CDR2 SYGVNS. This CDR3 is CASSLSTEHSYNSPLHF. For the CDR3, the DNA is TGTGCCAGCAGTTTATCGACAGAACACTCCTATAATTCACCCCTCCACTTT. The full variable domain, in which reference TRBV25-1 and TRBJ1-6 provide the parts outside the CDR3, is EADIYQTPRYLVIGTGKKITLECSQTMGHDKMYWYQQDPGMELHLIHYSYGVNSTEKGDLSSESTVSRIRTEHFPLTLESARPSHTSQYLCASSLSTEHSYNSPLHFGNGTRLTVT.

For the CDR3, the DNA is TGTGCCACCAGCAGAGGGAGGGCCGGCGGCCAAGAGACCCAGTACTTC. Amino acids: CATSRGRAGGQETQYF. The genes are TRBV15 and TRBJ2-5; D is possibly TRBD2 (6 bases). The V end was cut by 1 base, the J end by 1 base, with 13 bases between. The germline gives CDR1 LNHNV, CDR2 YYDKDF (reference sequence). CDR3 size: 16 residues.

V and J are TRBV28 and TRBJ1-2; D not resolved. The CDR3 contains 11 residues. Germline CDR1 reads MDHEN; CDR2 reads SYDVKM. The V and J ends lost 8 bases and 0 bases respectively, with 4 bases between them. For the CDR3, the DNA is TGTGCCAGCGAGTCTAACTATGGCTACACCTTC. This gives the protein CASESNYGYTF.

The sample holds many counts of this clonotype. The chain employs TRBV7-2 and TRBJ2-7; tentative D call: TRBD2 (6 bases). Trimming left V 5 bases short and J 3 bases short, with 17 bases between. This CDR3 has 15 residues. Germline V gene lookup returns CDR1 SGHTA and CDR2 FQGNSA. Here the CDR3 reads CASSPGGMGSYEQYF. The CDR3 nucleotides are TGTGCCAGCAGCCCTGGCGGGATGGGGAGCTACGAGCAGTACTTC.

This sequence joins TRBV15 and TRBJ1-2, with D perhaps TRBD1 (6 bases). There are 15 residues in the CDR3. The germline V gene encodes CDR1 LNHNV and CDR2 YYDKDF (reference sequence). V lost 1 base and J 6 bases, leaving 15 bases between the germline ends. This CDR3 is CATSRGGGGINGYTF. Here the CDR3 DNA reads TGTGCCACCAGCAGAGGGGGGGGGGGCATCAATGGCTACACCTTC.

The chain joins TRBV20-1 to TRBJ2-7; the match to TRBD2 covers 9 bases. The CDR3 covers 15 residues. J gave up 3 bases and V 1 base, and 7 bases lay outside the gene matches. The germline CDR1 and CDR2 sequences are DFQATT and SNEGSKA (reference sequence). CDR3 amino acids: CSARGHGTSLYEQYF. Written as DNA, the CDR3 is TGCAGTGCTAGAGGGCATGGGACTAGCCTCTACGAGCAGTACTTC.

The chain employs TRBV5-4 and TRBJ1-1; possibly TRBD1 for D (6 bases). The CDR3 is 19 residues long. Germline V gene lookup returns CDR1 SGHNT and CDR2 YYREEE (reference sequence). V dropped 3 bases and J dropped 3 bases, with 27 bases sitting between them. CDR3 amino acids: CASSSKLQGGRIGHTEAFF. CDR3 DNA: TGTGCCAGCAGCTCAAAATTACAGGGAGGACGGATCGGGCACACTGAAGCTTTCTTT.

The V and J genes are TRBV25-1 and TRBJ2-1; TRBD2 matches at 12 bases. The CDR3 sequence is 16 residues long. Germline CDR1 reads MGHDK; CDR2 reads SYGVNS. The junction had 6 bases not matched to a gene; V was cut back by 6 bases and J by 3 bases. The CDR3 nucleotides are TGTGCCAGCAGCCCACCGGGACTAGCGGGCTACAATGAGCAGTTCTTC. It encodes CASSPPGLAGYNEQFF.

Notes on this clonotype: No conserved phenylalanine or tryptophan is present at the end of the CDR3, so a read error is the likely explanation. The chain links TRBV20-1 to TRBJ1-6; D gene ambiguous. Germline loops: CDR1 DFQATT, CDR2 SNEGSKA (reference sequence). The CDR3 length is 14 residues. The ends were cut back, 2 bases at V and 8 bases at J, with 13 bases in the middle. This CDR3 is CSARMSGIDSPLHI. CDR3 bases: TGCAGTGCTAGAATGTCAGGAATTGATTCACCCCTCCACATT.

This chain links TRBV20-1 with TRBJ2-5; TRBD1 might be the D (5 bases). This CDR3 spans 13 amino acids. Germline CDR1 and CDR2: DFQATT and SNEGSKA (reference sequence). V lost 3 bases and J 5 bases, leaving 13 bases between the germline ends. The CDR3 loop is CSASTSWGETQYF. The CDR3 bases are TGCAGTGCTAGTACTTCTTGGGGCGAGACCCAGTACTTC.

In its sample, this clonotype was seen many times. The chain recombines TRBV10-3 with TRBJ2-2; 7 bases line up with TRBD1. Germline loops: CDR1 ENHRY, CDR2 SYGVKD. V lost 8 bases to trimming and J lost 3 bases; unmatched junction nucleotides: 3. CDR3 length: 13 residues. The CDR3 loop is CAIGTGDTGELFF. The CDR3 region has the DNA TGTGCCATCGGTACAGGGGACACCGGGGAGCTGTTTTTT.